The rows below give T cell receptor beta chains drawn from one sample of a study of cytomegalovirus exposure and HLA in healthy donors. Some clones are missing from TCRdb's copy, which holds only in-frame ones; the method was immunoSEQ multiplex PCR. Seen here are approximately 97,000 clones, about 81% observed once, and the top ten hold 5.2%. Sequenced sample: PBMCs. The receptors were sampled from a man between 35 and 55 years old in good health and CMV-seropositive. Both conserved end residues are part of each CDR3. The order of the fields is V gene, J gene, D gene, clone size, CDR3 DNA, CDR3 protein. A D gene is named only where the DNA matches it firmly. A row's size may be missing; if present it is once, few, many or a size class.

v_call: TRBV6-1
j_call: TRBJ2-7
d_call: NA
clone_size: NA
cdr3_nt: TGTGCCAGCAGTGACGGGATCTACGAGCAGTACTTC
cdr3_aa: CASSDGIYEQYF

v_call: TRBV28
j_call: TRBJ2-1
d_call: TRBD2
clone_size: NA
cdr3_nt: TGTGCCAGCAGTTTGGGCGGGGGAAGCTCCTACAATGAGCAGTTCTTC
cdr3_aa: CASSLGGGSSYNEQFF

v_call: TRBV29-1
j_call: TRBJ2-7
d_call: TRBD2
clone_size: NA
cdr3_nt: TGCAGCGTTTTAGCGGGGTCCTACGAGCAGTACTTC
cdr3_aa: CSVLAGSYEQYF

v_call: TRBV28
j_call: TRBJ2-4
d_call: TRBD1
clone_size: NA
cdr3_nt: TGTGCCAGCAGTTTTTTATCCGGGACAGGGGCGTACTTC
cdr3_aa: CASSFLSGTGAYF

v_call: TRBV19
j_call: TRBJ1-2
d_call: TRBD1
clone_size: NA
cdr3_nt: TGTGCCAGCACTCCCGGGACAGGGGCCTGGGGCTACACCTTC
cdr3_aa: CASTPGTGAWGYTF

v_call: TRBV5-6
j_call: TRBJ2-7
d_call: NA
clone_size: NA
cdr3_nt: TGTGCCAGCAGCTCAACATTCTCCTACGAGCAGTACTTC
cdr3_aa: CASSSTFSYEQYF

v_call: TRBV10-2
j_call: TRBJ2-7
d_call: NA
clone_size: NA
cdr3_nt: TGCGCCAGCAGTGCACGGGTTTCCTCGTCCTCCTACGAGCAGTACTTC
cdr3_aa: CASSARVSSSSYEQYF

v_call: TRBV28
j_call: TRBJ1-1
d_call: TRBD1
clone_size: NA
cdr3_nt: TGTGCCAGCGCCAGGGGACAGGGGAACACTGAAGCTTTCTTT
cdr3_aa: CASARGQGNTEAFF

v_call: TRBV30
j_call: TRBJ1-1
d_call: NA
clone_size: few
cdr3_nt: TGTGCCTGGACGGAGGGGTATGCCCCAACAGTGAGTGAAGCTTTCTTT
cdr3_aa: CAWTEGYAPTVSEAFF

v_call: TRBV2
j_call: TRBJ1-4
d_call: NA
clone_size: NA
cdr3_nt: TGTGCCAGCACCGAACGGGGGAAACTGTTTTTT
cdr3_aa: CASTERGKLFF

v_call: TRBV7-9
j_call: TRBJ2-1
d_call: TRBD2
clone_size: NA
cdr3_nt: TGTGCCAGCAGCTTCACTAGCGGCAATGAGCAGTTCTTC
cdr3_aa: CASSFTSGNEQFF